Listed here are 20 T cell receptor beta chains from one sample, sequenced in a study of blood T cell repertoires in COVID-19. The protocol was immunoSEQ multiplex PCR, while the TCRdb copy is restricted to in-frame clones and leaves out a portion. The sample yields 100,000 to 150,000 clones, over 75% seen once. The sample comprised peripheral blood. These receptor sequences come from a man in his 60s with acute or convalescent COVID-19.

The rearrangement joins TRBV7-9 to TRBJ2-7, with D perhaps TRBD2 (6 bases). V was shortened by 5 bases and J by 7 bases, with 12 bases between the two germline ends. Germline lookup yields CDR1 SEHNR and CDR2 FQNEAQ (reference sequence). The CDR3 is 12 residues long. The CDR3 is CASSPGRGEQYF. As DNA, the CDR3 is TGTGCCAGCAGCCCTGGTCGGGGGGAGCAGTACTTC. Looking up the rest from reference TRBV7-9 and TRBJ2-7 gives the full variable domain: DTGVSQNPRHKITKRGQNVTFRCDPISEHNRLYWYRQTLGQGPEFLTYFQNEAQLEKSRLLSDRFSAERPKGSFSTLEIQRTEQGDSAMYLCASSPGRGEQYFGPGTRLTVT.

The gene calls are TRBV7-8 and TRBJ1-5, with 9 nucleotides matching TRBD1. The ends lost 1 base at V and 6 bases at J; junction bases unmatched: 10. The CDR3 has 17 residues. The V gene's germline CDR1 is SGHVS and CDR2 FQNEAQ. This CDR3 is CASSLVARDRDSQPQHF. In DNA form, the CDR3 reads TGTGCCAGCAGCTTAGTCGCCCGGGACAGGGATAGTCAGCCCCAGCATTTT.

The chain couples TRBV4-3 to TRBJ1-5; D is ambiguous. V was shortened by 0 bases and J by 8 bases, with 14 bases between the two germline ends. CDR1 is LGHNA, CDR2 YSLEER, per germline. The CDR3 contains 15 residues. CDR3 coding DNA: TGCGCCAGCAGCCAAGATGTAGCAGGAGGTAAGCCCCAGCATTTT. This codes for CASSQDVAGGKPQHF.

The rearrangement links TRBV5-6 to TRBJ1-2; 8 bases are shared with TRBD1. The CDR3 has 15 residues. Germline CDR1 SGHDT, CDR2 YYEEEE. V lost 4 bases, J lost 4 bases, and 9 bases stayed unmatched. The CDR3 DNA sequence: TGTGCCAGCAGCCCCGACAGGGGATGGGTCTATGGCTACACCTTC. It yields the protein CASSPDRGWVYGYTF.

J is TRBJ1-4 and V is TRBV28; 7 bases align to TRBD1. CDR1 and CDR2 (germline): MDHEN, SYDVKM. V trimming: 6 bases; J trimming: 5 bases; junction bases outside the gene matches: 12. The CDR3 contains 16 residues. The CDR3, as DNA: TGTGCCAGCAGCAGAACAGGGGACGCACCAAATGAAAAACTGTTTTTT. As protein: CASSRTGDAPNEKLFF.

The V gene is TRBV12-3 or TRBV12-4, the J gene TRBJ2-1; 7 nucleotides align to TRBD2. V was clipped by 5 bases and J by 3 bases; unmatched bases: 1. The CDR3 covers 13 residues. CDR3 DNA sequence: TGTGCCAGCAGTGGGGGGGTCTACAATGAGCAGTTCTTC. Its translation is CASSGGVYNEQFF.

The chain links TRBV7-6 to TRBJ1-3; D ambiguous. The ends were cut back, 3 bases at V and 0 bases at J, with 9 bases in the middle. The CDR3 loop spans 15 amino acids. Germline CDR1 SGHVS, CDR2 FNYEAQ. The CDR3 DNA follows: TGTGCCAGCAGCTTGTCGATGCGCTCTGGAAACACCATATATTTT. Translating gives CASSLSMRSGNTIYF.

The V gene is TRBV5-8, the J gene TRBJ2-1, with 7 nucleotides matching TRBD1. This CDR3 comprises 15 residues. Trimming removed 2 bases from V and 3 bases from J; junction bases left unmatched: 5. CDR1 SGHTS and CDR2 YDEGEE come from the germline V gene. The CDR3 protein is CASSFEGASYNEQFF. CDR3 coding DNA: TGTGCCAGCAGCTTCGAGGGGGCTAGCTACAATGAGCAGTTCTTC.

The rearrangement links TRBV6-5 to TRBJ2-7; 7 bases are shared with TRBD1. The CDR3 has 15 residues. V was clipped by 6 bases and J by 4 bases; unmatched bases: 12. Germline CDR1 is MNHEY and CDR2 is SVGAGI. The CDR3 loop is CASSSTGVGPYEQYF. CDR3 DNA sequence: TGTGCCAGCAGCTCTACAGGGGTAGGCCCTTACGAGCAGTACTTC.

V gene TRBV7-9 combines with J gene TRBJ2-5; D might be TRBD1 (6 bases). Germline V gene lookup returns CDR1 SEHNR and CDR2 FQNEAQ (reference sequence). The CDR3 has 13 amino acids. Trimming cost V 8 bases and J 9 bases, with 19 bases left between them. The CDR3 DNA reads as TGTGCCAGCGAGGGGGTTTTTGGGGACCCCCAGTACTTC. Translating gives CASEGVFGDPQYF.

V is TRBV7-8 and J is TRBJ2-5; 7 bases align to TRBD1. CDR3 length: 17 amino acids. V gave up 5 bases and J gave up 0 bases; unmatched junction bases: 12. The V gene's germline CDR1 is SGHVS and CDR2 FQNEAQ. The CDR3 DNA is TGTGCCAGCAGCGCACCACCGGACAGGATGTACCAAGAGACCCAGTACTTC. Its translation is CASSAPPDRMYQETQYF.

The chain links TRBV24-1 to TRBJ2-1; 9 positions agree with TRBD2. Per the germline V gene, CDR1 is KGHDR and CDR2 is SFDVKD. The CDR3 length is 18 residues. J lost 4 bases, V lost 4 bases, and 13 bases had no gene match. Here the CDR3 DNA reads TGTGCCACCAGTGACCCTCGACCCTCTAGCGGGACGTACAATGAGCAGTTCTTC. Amino acids: CATSDPRPSSGTYNEQFF.

V gene TRBV28 combines with J gene TRBJ2-7; no reliable D call. Trimming stripped 3 bases from V and 0 bases from J, with 9 bases between. CDR1 and CDR2 from the germline V gene are MDHEN and SYDVKM. The CDR3 length is 14 residues. CDR3 coding DNA: TGTGCCAGCAGTTTGATACTTAGCTCCTACGAGCAGTACTTC. It yields the protein CASSLILSSYEQYF.

Concerning this clone: A read error may account for a junction end that differs from germline. The J gene is TRBJ2-5, the V gene TRBV12-3 or TRBV12-4; TRBD2 aligns across 7 bases. The CDR3 sequence is 13 residues long. The chain's CDR3 is CTSSLGLEETQYF. The CDR3 nucleotides read TGTACCAGCAGTTTAGGACTAGAAGAGACCCAGTACTTC.

The rearrangement links TRBV5-1 to TRBJ2-2; D might be TRBD2 (5 bases). The germline CDR1 and CDR2 sequences are SGHRS and YFSETQ. V lost 4 bases, J lost 4 bases, and 17 bases lay in between. This CDR3 has 16 residues. CDR3 DNA: TGCGCCAGCAGCGCCCGGAGCGGCTTGGGCACCGGGGAGCTGTTTTTT. Its protein product is CASSARSGLGTGELFF.

This rearrangement joins TRBV18 to TRBJ2-7; the D gene is possibly TRBD1 (5 bases). The CDR3 is 13 residues long. V was shortened by 2 bases and J by 2 bases, with 7 bases between the two germline ends. The germline CDR1 and CDR2 sequences are KGHSH and LQKENI. The CDR3 bases are TGTGCCAGCTCACCAGGCAGGGCCTACGAGCAGTACTTC. Translation gives CASSPGRAYEQYF. Drawing the rest from reference TRBV18 and TRBJ2-7, the complete variable domain is NAGVMQNPRHLVRRRGQEARLRCSPMKGHSHVYWYRQLPEEGLKFMVYLQKENIIDESGMPKERFSAEFPKEGPSILRIQQVVRGDSAAYFCASSPGRAYEQYFGPGTRLTVT.

This chain uses TRBV27 with TRBJ1-1; TRBD1 might be the D (5 bases). Trimming left V 4 bases short and J 3 bases short, with 15 bases between. The CDR3 spans 15 residues. Germline CDR1 is MNHEY and CDR2 is SMNVEV (reference sequence). CDR3 sequence: CASSSGGDGDTEAFF. The CDR3, as DNA: TGTGCCAGCAGTTCGGGGGGAGACGGGGACACTGAAGCTTTCTTT.

This clone was recorded a few times. The gene calls are TRBV27 and TRBJ2-3, with 9 positions matching TRBD2. The CDR3 has 17 residues. Germline V gives CDR1 MNHEY, CDR2 SMNVEV (reference sequence). V was pared by 1 base and J by 3 bases, with 8 bases of the junction left unmatched. The CDR3 here is CASSLYFSGSWTDTQYF. The CDR3, as DNA: TGTGCCAGCAGTTTATACTTTAGCGGGAGTTGGACAGATACGCAGTATTTT.

This chain connects TRBV29-1 to TRBJ2-7; D possibly corresponds to TRBD1 (5 bases). Germline CDR1 and CDR2: SQVTM and ANQGSEA. The CDR3 totals 15 residues. V was cut by 1 base and J by 2 bases, with 15 bases left in between. In DNA, the CDR3 is TGCAGCGTTGAAGCCGCCTGGGGCAGTACCTACGAGCAGTACTTC. Amino acids: CSVEAAWGSTYEQYF.

Here the CDR3 DNA reads TGCGCCAGCACCTACAGGGGTCAATCGGATCGGGAGCTGTTTTTT. Protein sequence: CASTYRGQSDRELFF. V is TRBV5-1 and J is TRBJ2-2; TRBD1 aligns across 7 bases. The J segment lost 9 bases and the V segment lost 6 bases, leaving 14 bases of the junction unmatched. Germline loops: CDR1 SGHRS, CDR2 YFSETQ. This CDR3 is built from 15 residues.